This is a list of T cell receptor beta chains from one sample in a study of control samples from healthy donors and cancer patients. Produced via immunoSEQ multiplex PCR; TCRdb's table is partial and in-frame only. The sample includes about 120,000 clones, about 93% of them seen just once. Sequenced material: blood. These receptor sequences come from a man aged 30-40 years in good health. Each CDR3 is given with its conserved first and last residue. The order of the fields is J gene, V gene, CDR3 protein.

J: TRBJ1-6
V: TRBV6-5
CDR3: CASSRGFDSPLHF

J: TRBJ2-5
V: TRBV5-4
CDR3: CASSLGTSLETQYF

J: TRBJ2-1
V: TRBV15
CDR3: CATSSEFNEQFF

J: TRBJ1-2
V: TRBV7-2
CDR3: CASSSRLGEHGYTF

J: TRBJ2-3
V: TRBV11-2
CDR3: CASGTFRGRGTDTQYF

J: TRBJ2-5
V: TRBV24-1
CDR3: CATSDPQETQYF

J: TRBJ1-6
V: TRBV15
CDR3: CATSSDRGNYSPLHF

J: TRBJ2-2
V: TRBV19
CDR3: CASNWKDRGLLGGELFF

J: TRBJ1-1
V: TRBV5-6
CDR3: CASSVGTGWNTEAFF

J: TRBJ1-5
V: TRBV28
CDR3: CASSYREGNQPQHF

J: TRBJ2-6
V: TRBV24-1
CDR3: CATSDPGTGSGGANVLTF

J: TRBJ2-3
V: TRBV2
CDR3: CASSPGSGPSDTQYF

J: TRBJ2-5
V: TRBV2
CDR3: CASSSFGETQYF

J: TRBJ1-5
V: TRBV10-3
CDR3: CAISEIDSPQHF

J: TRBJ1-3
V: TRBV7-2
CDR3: CASRGGSGPFGNTIYF

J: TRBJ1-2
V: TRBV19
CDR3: CASSAVGPIRQGNRGYTF

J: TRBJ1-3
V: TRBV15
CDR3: CATQQGDGSTIYF

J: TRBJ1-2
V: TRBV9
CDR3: CASSVGEDTNYGYTF

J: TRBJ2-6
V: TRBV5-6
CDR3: CASSLGRGGLSRANVLTF

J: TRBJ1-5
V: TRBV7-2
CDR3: CASSLVPTVQPQHF

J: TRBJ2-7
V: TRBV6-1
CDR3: CASSEVETEAYEQYF

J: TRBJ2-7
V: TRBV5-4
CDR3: CASSPRGGSSSYEQYF

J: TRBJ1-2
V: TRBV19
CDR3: CASSVDISWDYGYTF

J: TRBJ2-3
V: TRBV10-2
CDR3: CASRMGPGTDTQYF

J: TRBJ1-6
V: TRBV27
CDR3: CASNVAGGEGDSPLHF

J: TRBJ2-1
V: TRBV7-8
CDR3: CASTLSGVSSYNEQFF

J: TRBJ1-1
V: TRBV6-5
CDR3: CASSTQWGASTEAFF

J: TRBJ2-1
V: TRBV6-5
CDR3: CASSFGTTYYNEQFF

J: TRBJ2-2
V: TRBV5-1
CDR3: CASSLRTGNTGELFF

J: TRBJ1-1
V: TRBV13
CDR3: CASSSNPGTEAFF

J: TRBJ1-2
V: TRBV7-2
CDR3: CASSEYLTNYGYTF

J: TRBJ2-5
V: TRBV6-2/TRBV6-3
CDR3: CASSYSPAEETQYF

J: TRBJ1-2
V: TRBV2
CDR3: CAQRIPEGANGYTF

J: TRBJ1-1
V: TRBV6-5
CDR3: CASSSILQGAGEAFF

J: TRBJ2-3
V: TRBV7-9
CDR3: CVVTDTQYF

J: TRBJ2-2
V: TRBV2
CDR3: CASSRGEGTTGELFF

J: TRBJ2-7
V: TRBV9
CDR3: CASSVAPGGVDEQYF

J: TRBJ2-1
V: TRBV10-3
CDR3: CAINRDGAGSYNEQFF

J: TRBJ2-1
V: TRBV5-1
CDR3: CASSPPAGGQFF

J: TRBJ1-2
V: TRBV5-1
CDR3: CASSLGTGSGYTF

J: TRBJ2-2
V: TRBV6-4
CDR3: CASSDQGLAVPGELFF

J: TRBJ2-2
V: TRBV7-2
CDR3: CASSLAANTGELFF

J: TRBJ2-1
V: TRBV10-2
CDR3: CASRAGTGSGNEQFF

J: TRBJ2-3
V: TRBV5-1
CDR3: CASSLRGMGTDTQYF